The 32 T cell receptor beta chains in this list originate from one sample, sequenced in a study of blood T cell repertoires in COVID-19. Sequenced by immunoSEQ multiplex PCR; TCRdb stores in-frame clones only, minus some. The sample contains roughly 250,000 clones, roughly 80% of which appear only once. The sequenced sample consisted of peripheral blood. The receptors derive from a middle-aged woman with active or convalescent COVID-19.

This rearrangement joins TRBV5-4 to TRBJ1-1; weak D call: TRBD1 (5 bases). From germline, CDR1 is SGHNT and CDR2 YYREEE (reference sequence). The length of the CDR3 is 13 residues. Trimming shortened V by 4 bases and J by 5 bases, and 12 bases separated the two germline ends. CDR3 nucleotides: TGTGCCAGCAGCCACGGGACTCTTACTGAAGCTTTCTTT. Its protein product is CASSHGTLTEAFF.

Comment on this clone: At one boundary the junction diverges from the germline segment, which might be a read error. The rearrangement joins TRBV7-9 to TRBJ1-2, with TRBD1 identical over 7 bases. The V gene's germline CDR1 is SEHNR and CDR2 FQNEAQ (reference sequence). The CDR3 runs 14 residues. The chain's CDR3 is CASSFGGQNYRYTF. The CDR3, as DNA: TGTGCCAGCAGCTTTGGGGGACAGAACTATCGCTACACCTTC.

Written as DNA, the CDR3 is TGTGCCACCAGCAGAGATCTTGGCAGGGGACAGACCCAGTACTTC. Translating gives CATSRDLGRGQTQYF. This chain connects TRBV15 to TRBJ2-5; D is perhaps TRBD1 (6 bases). V was clipped by 0 bases and J by 6 bases, with 14 bases between them. This CDR3 spans 15 amino acids. Germline assignment: CDR1 LNHNV and CDR2 YYDKDF (reference sequence).

The chain joins TRBV28 to TRBJ1-2; no clear D. V lost 2 bases and J 4 bases, leaving 11 bases between the germline ends. CDR3 size: 14 residues. Germline loops: CDR1 MDHEN, CDR2 SYDVKM. The DNA for the CDR3 is TGTGCCAGCAGTTTACCCTTTTTGAGCTATGGCTACACCTTC. Its translation is CASSLPFLSYGYTF.

The chain combines TRBV5-6 with TRBJ1-4; 9 positions agree with TRBD1. J gave up 3 bases and V 3 bases, and 3 bases lay outside the gene matches. The CDR3 covers 15 residues. The germline V gene has CDR1 SGHDT and CDR2 YYEEEE. The CDR3 loop is CASSWRDRANEKLFF. The DNA for the CDR3 is TGTGCCAGCAGCTGGAGGGACAGGGCTAATGAAAAACTGTTTTTT.

V and J are TRBV9 and TRBJ2-7, with TRBD1 matching over 8 bases. The CDR3 extends over 14 amino acids. Trimming took 6 bases from V and 0 from J; bases not matched to a gene: 5. Looked up from germline, CDR1 is SGDLS and CDR2 is YYNGEE. The CDR3 reads CASTEGTGSYEQYF. The CDR3 DNA reads TGTGCCAGCACCGAGGGGACAGGCTCCTACGAGCAGTACTTC.

The chain combines TRBV7-9 with TRBJ2-7; TRBD2 aligns across 10 bases. The CDR3 is 13 residues long. The germline gives CDR1 SEHNR, CDR2 FQNEAQ (reference sequence). V lost 10 bases to trimming and J lost 1 base; unmatched junction nucleotides: 4. The CDR3 bases are TGTGCCACCAAGACTAGCGGGTCCTACGAGCAGTACTTC. This sequence encodes CATKTSGSYEQYF.

This clone has more than one count but fewer than ten. This chain connects TRBV6-5 to TRBJ1-2; TRBD1 aligns across 9 bases. CDR3 length equals 13 residues. The junction had 7 bases not matched to a gene; V was cut back by 6 bases and J by 8 bases. The germline V gene has CDR1 MNHEY and CDR2 SVGAGI. CDR3 in amino acids: CASRRDREDGYTF. The CDR3 coding sequence is TGTGCCAGCAGAAGGGACAGGGAGGACGGCTACACCTTC.

This clone was recorded a few times. The chain has TRBV24-1 and TRBJ2-1; D remains unclear. The CDR3 sequence is 15 residues long. Deletions cut 3 bases from V and 2 bases from J, with 10 bases between. Germline-derived CDR1 and CDR2 are KGHDR and SFDVKD. CDR3 coding DNA: TGTGCCACCAGTGATCCTCTAGTTGCCTACAATGAGCAGTTCTTC. This sequence encodes CATSDPLVAYNEQFF.

This clone has a count of ten or more. This sequence joins TRBV7-3 and TRBJ1-1; D not certain. Germline V gene lookup returns CDR1 SGHTA and CDR2 FQGTGA. The CDR3 consists of 15 residues. Trimming took off 1 base at V and 6 bases at J, with 15 bases between the two ends. CDR3: CASSLIPGERAEAFF. The CDR3 DNA reads TGTGCCAGCAGCTTAATCCCCGGGGAGCGGGCTGAAGCTTTCTTT.

This clone showed up many times. The V gene is TRBV7-9, the J gene TRBJ2-6, with D unresolved. This CDR3 spans 15 amino acids. Trimming left V 1 base short and J 4 bases short, with 8 bases between. Per the germline V gene, CDR1 is SEHNR and CDR2 is FQNEAQ (reference sequence). CDR3 residues: CASSLERSGANVLTF. Here the CDR3 DNA reads TGTGCCAGCAGCTTAGAGAGGTCCGGGGCCAACGTCCTGACTTTC.

The CDR3 DNA reads TGTGCCAGCAGCGGAATCAGTCTTCTCTATGGCTACACCTTC. It yields the protein CASSGISLLYGYTF. The rearrangement uses TRBV9 and TRBJ1-2, with D uncertain. The germline V gene encodes CDR1 SGDLS and CDR2 YYNGEE. CDR3 length: 14 amino acids. V shed 3 bases and J shed 4 bases, with 13 bases lying between them.

The chain has TRBV5-1 and TRBJ1-1, with a possible D match to TRBD1 (5 bases). The germline V gene encodes CDR1 SGHRS and CDR2 YFSETQ. CDR3 length: 14 residues. V gave up 6 bases and J gave up 4 bases, with 16 bases separating them. The CDR3 reads CASTSTGEGTEAFF. The CDR3, as DNA: TGCGCCAGCACCTCCACGGGGGAGGGCACTGAAGCTTTCTTT. Supplemented by reference TRBV5-1 and TRBJ1-1, the full variable domain reads KAGVTQTPRYLIKTRGQQVTLSCSPISGHRSVSWYQQTPGQGLQFLFEYFSETQRNKGNFPGRFSGRQFSNSRSEMNVSTLELGDSALYLCASTSTGEGTEAFFGQGTRLTVV.

The rearrangement links TRBV9 to TRBJ1-2, with D perhaps matching TRBD1 (6 bases). The CDR3 runs to 13 residues. Germline CDR1 is SGDLS and CDR2 is YYNGEE. V was cut by 0 bases and J by 4 bases, with 7 bases left in between. The DNA of the CDR3 is TGTGCCAGCAGCGTAGGGACAGCCTATGGCTACACCTTC. Its protein product is CASSVGTAYGYTF.

In its sample, this clone ranks as medium-sized. The rearrangement links TRBV5-1 to TRBJ2-3; possible D gene TRBD1, 5 bases. Germline CDR1 and CDR2: SGHRS and YFSETQ. This CDR3 is built from 15 residues. Trimming left V 0 bases short and J 6 bases short, with 14 bases between. CDR3 residues: CASSLGTLKGDTQYF. CDR3 nucleotides: TGCGCCAGCAGCTTGGGGACACTTAAAGGGGATACGCAGTATTTT.

This chain links TRBV5-5 with TRBJ2-1, with D possibly matching TRBD1 (6 bases). Germline CDR1 reads SGHKS; CDR2 reads YYEKEE (reference sequence). CDR3 length: 14 amino acids. V shed 4 bases and J shed 1 base, with 9 bases lying between them. CDR3 in amino acids: CASSPRGSYNEQFF. The CDR3 coding sequence is TGTGCCAGCAGCCCCAGGGGTTCCTACAATGAGCAGTTCTTC.

The rearrangement uses TRBV29-1 and TRBJ2-7, with TRBD1 identical over 7 bases. After removal of 7 bases from V and 0 bases from J, the junction contained 3 bases not matched to a gene. CDR1 and CDR2 (germline): SQVTM, ANQGSEA. The CDR3 covers 12 residues. CDR3 sequence reads: CSARDSSYEQYF. In DNA, the CDR3 is TGCAGCGCCCGGGACAGCTCCTACGAGCAGTACTTC.

The rearrangement joins TRBV5-4 to TRBJ1-6, with D uncertain. Germline values: CDR1 SGHNT, CDR2 YYREEE (reference sequence). Trimming removed 0 bases from V and 5 bases from J, with 9 bases in between. The CDR3 is 15 amino acids. Here the CDR3 DNA reads TGTGCCAGCAGCTTGGGGGCGTCTGATAATTCACCCCTCCACTTT. Amino acids: CASSLGASDNSPLHF. Full variable domain (missing parts from reference TRBV5-4 and TRBJ1-6): ETGVTQSPTHLIKTRGQQVTLRCSSQSGHNTVSWYQQALGQGPQFIFQYYREEENGRGNFPPRFSGLQFPNYSSELNVNALELDDSALYLCASSLGASDNSPLHFGNGTRLTVT.

The chain uses TRBV6-1 and TRBJ1-2, with 10 bases that match TRBD1. The trim removed 1 base at V and 4 bases at J, leaving 12 bases unmatched. The germline V gene has CDR1 MNHNS and CDR2 SASEGT. The CDR3 spans 18 residues. The CDR3 loop is CASSEVRLPRDRGYGYTF. The CDR3 bases are TGTGCCAGCAGTGAAGTACGACTGCCACGGGACAGGGGCTATGGCTACACCTTC.

The V call is TRBV29-1, the J call TRBJ1-1; 9 bases agree with TRBD1. This CDR3 contains 11 residues. Germline CDR1 is SQVTM and CDR2 is ANQGSEA. V lost 7 bases, J lost 9 bases, and 6 bases stayed unmatched. CDR3 in DNA: TGCAGCGCCGAACAGGGGGCAAAAGCTTTCTTT. This encodes CSAEQGAKAFF.

This rearrangement joins TRBV7-9 to TRBJ1-4; the D gene is possibly TRBD1 (6 bases). The CDR3 length is 15 residues. V was shortened by 0 bases and J by 4 bases, with 9 bases between the two germline ends. Germline CDR1 SEHNR, CDR2 FQNEAQ (reference sequence). The CDR3 region is CASSLATGYNEKLFF. CDR3 nucleotides: TGTGCCAGCAGCTTAGCGACAGGCTATAATGAAAAACTGTTTTTT.

The chain carries TRBV19 and TRBJ2-7; TRBD1 might be the D (5 bases). The CDR3 contains 13 residues. With 3 bases removed from V and 2 bases from J, the gap between germline ends came to 8 bases. Germline-derived CDR1 and CDR2 are LNHDA and SQIVND (reference sequence). CDR3 coding DNA: TGTGCCAGTAGTATGGGGCAGGCCTACGAGCAGTACTTC. Amino acid sequence: CASSMGQAYEQYF.

The rearrangement joins TRBV6-5 to TRBJ2-2; 9 nucleotides align to TRBD2. The trim removed 3 bases at V and 7 bases at J, leaving 9 bases unmatched. The CDR3 consists of 16 residues. The germline V gene has CDR1 MNHEY and CDR2 SVGAGI. The CDR3 spells CASSYGLAGQNGELFF. In nucleotides, the CDR3 is TGTGCCAGCAGTTATGGTCTAGCGGGGCAAAACGGGGAGCTGTTTTTT.

V is TRBV24-1 and J is TRBJ1-1; D might be TRBD1 (6 bases). Germline V gene lookup returns CDR1 KGHDR and CDR2 SFDVKD. CDR3 length: 13 residues. Trimming took off 9 bases at V and 1 base at J, with 11 bases between the two ends. CDR3 amino acids: CATAGAENTEAFF. The CDR3 DNA reads as TGTGCCACCGCGGGGGCCGAGAACACTGAAGCTTTCTTT.

This chain joins TRBV9 and TRBJ1-1; no firm D call. This CDR3 has 17 residues. In germline, CDR1 is SGDLS, CDR2 YYNGEE. Trimming took off 2 bases at V and 2 bases at J, with 19 bases between the two ends. CDR3 bases: TGTGCCAGCAGCGTTTCGACCGGACTTCTGGTCAACACTGAAGCTTTCTTT. This encodes CASSVSTGLLVNTEAFF. Full variable domain (missing parts from reference TRBV9 and TRBJ1-1): DSGVTQTPKHLITATGQRVTLRCSPRSGDLSVYWYQQSLDQGLQFLIQYYNGEERAKGNILERFSAQQFPDLHSELNLSSLELGDSALYFCASSVSTGLLVNTEAFFGQGTRLTVV.

The V gene is TRBV6-5, the J gene TRBJ2-2, with TRBD2 as a possible D gene (6 bases). CDR3 length: 14 amino acids. The germline V gene has CDR1 MNHEY and CDR2 SVGAGI. The V and J ends lost 8 bases and 2 bases respectively, with 12 bases between them. CDR3 sequence reads: CASSWGGNTGELFF. The DNA of the CDR3 is TGTGCCAGCTCTTGGGGAGGCAACACCGGGGAGCTGTTTTTT.

V and J are TRBV30 and TRBJ1-3; D gene uncertain. Germline V gives CDR1 GTSNPN, CDR2 SVGIG (reference sequence). Between the trimmed V and J ends, which lost 1 base and 4 bases, there was a span of 20 bases. This CDR3 has 17 amino acids. This CDR3 is CAWSGRMASGAGNTIYF. CDR3 in DNA: TGTGCCTGGAGTGGGAGGATGGCCTCAGGTGCGGGAAACACCATATATTTT.

The genes are TRBV6-5 and TRBJ1-1, with D uncertain. The CDR3 runs to 14 residues. Trimming pared 2 bases from V and 1 base from J, leaving 8 bases between. Germline V gives CDR1 MNHEY, CDR2 SVGAGI. The CDR3 nucleotides read TGTGCCAGCAGTTACCGGCGGCAGAACACTGAAGCTTTCTTT. As protein: CASSYRRQNTEAFF.

V usage is TRBV6-4 and J usage is TRBJ1-6; D remains ambiguous. Trimming cost V 3 bases and J 7 bases, with 10 bases left between them. Looked up from germline, CDR1 is MRHNA and CDR2 is SNTAGT. The CDR3 is 14 residues long. The CDR3 sequence is CASSEFSGNSPLHF. The CDR3, as DNA: TGTGCCAGCAGTGAGTTCTCAGGAAATTCACCCCTCCACTTT.

This rearrangement joins TRBV3-1 (or the pseudogene TRBV3-2) to TRBJ2-3; no definite D call. Germline CDR1 and CDR2: LGHDT and YNNKEL (reference sequence). The V end lost 4 bases, the J end lost 1 base, and 9 bases lay between the germline ends. The CDR3 runs to 14 residues. Written as DNA, the CDR3 is TGTGCCAGCAGCCTCCAGGTGGGCACAGATACGCAGTATTTT. Encoded protein: CASSLQVGTDTQYF.

V and J are TRBV6-5 and TRBJ1-5; the match to TRBD1 covers 8 bases. V was pared by 7 bases and J by 10 bases, with 9 bases of the junction left unmatched. This CDR3 is built from 13 residues. Germline CDR1 and CDR2: MNHEY and SVGAGI. CDR3 sequence: CASNSDRDLPQHF. In nucleotides, the CDR3 is TGTGCCAGCAACTCGGACAGGGATCTTCCCCAGCATTTT.

The sample holds a few counts of this clone. V usage is TRBV5-1 and J usage is TRBJ2-3; D unresolved. This CDR3 region has 13 residues. Germline V lookup: CDR1 SGHRS, CDR2 YFSETQ. V was trimmed by 1 base and J by 7 bases, leaving 10 bases between them. CDR3 sequence reads: CASSLTTYYTQYF. CDR3 DNA: TGCGCCAGCAGCTTGACCACATATTATACGCAGTATTTT.